This TCR beta chain was sequenced in a study of CXCR3-negative and CXCR3-positive naive CD8 T cells. Whole-study results and caveats: CXCR3-positive naive cells carried more hydrophobic TRB CDR3s than CXCR3-negative naive cells did. Memory CD8+ T cell repertoires were far less diverse than both naive subsets.

The authors made the TRB cDNA libraries by 5' RACE using UMI labels. TCRdb reworked the 5' RACE reads into one entry per CDR3 protein, no DNA. This listing includes tens of thousands of distinct CDR3 sequences. Germline CDR1 SGHVS, CDR2 FNYEAQ. The CDR3 runs to 19 residues. To note about this clonotype: Antigen unknown.

The clonotype originates from a human donor in good health. Some clones in this sample may be carry-over from other donors' samples. Specimen: naive CXCR3+ CD8+ T cells from blood. Subset noted: CD45RO-CCR7+CD27+CD95- naive CD8+ T cells expressing CXCR3 (TNR3+). V and J are TRBV7-6 and TRBJ2-3; with no DNA, the TCRdb D assignment of TRBD2 cannot be verified. The CDR3 is CASSRTSGGPPISADTQYF.